The 9 T cell receptor beta chains listed next were all sequenced from one sample in a study of cytomegalovirus exposure and HLA in healthy donors. Vbeta (60) and Jbeta (13) primers were used in the PCR. Profiling relied on immunoSEQ multiplex PCR, and the TCRdb table lists in-frame clones only, not all of them. The sample lists 150,000 or so clones; around a tenth were seen once. The specimen was PBMCs. These receptors were collected from a man aged 45-60 years in good health and CMV-seronegative.

This clone was observed a handful of times. This sequence joins TRBV28 and TRBJ1-4; D call uncertain. This CDR3 spans 13 amino acids. Trimming pared 5 bases from V and 4 bases from J, leaving 8 bases between. The V gene's germline CDR1 is MDHEN and CDR2 SYDVKM. The CDR3 nucleotides are TGTGCCAGCAGTGTACAGTTTAATGAAAAACTGTTTTTT. Protein: CASSVQFNEKLFF.

This clone has just a few counts. The CDR3 bases are TGTGCCAGCTCACCGGGCAAGAACTCCTACGAGCAGTACTTC. Encoded protein: CASSPGKNSYEQYF. The rearrangement links TRBV18 to TRBJ2-7, with no clear D. CDR1 is KGHSH, CDR2 LQKENI, per germline. V was pared by 3 bases and J by 0 bases, with 9 bases between. The CDR3 totals 14 residues.

This clone has only a few counts. The chain combines TRBV4-1 with TRBJ2-2; TRBD2 aligns across 8 bases. The germline gives CDR1 MGHRA, CDR2 YSYEKL. The length of the CDR3 is 15 residues. V gave up 0 bases and J gave up 7 bases; unmatched junction bases: 4. CDR3 loop: CASSQERGGHGELFF. CDR3 nucleotides: TGCGCCAGCAGCCAAGAACGGGGGGGCCACGGGGAGCTGTTTTTT.

This chain uses TRBV27 with TRBJ2-7, with D tentatively TRBD2 (5 bases). Germline CDR1 MNHEY, CDR2 SMNVEV (reference sequence). Trimming pared 2 bases from V and 2 bases from J, leaving 10 bases between. The CDR3 is 14 amino acids. CDR3 bases: TGTGCCAGCAGTTTAGAGGGTCCAGCCTACGAGCAGTACTTC. Translated, it gives CASSLEGPAYEQYF.

This clone was recorded a few times. The chain is built from TRBV6-1 and TRBJ2-5; 9 bases fit TRBD2. After removal of 11 bases from V and 5 bases from J, the junction contained 9 bases not matched to a gene. Germline V gives CDR1 MNHNS, CDR2 SASEGT. CDR3 length: 13 residues. The CDR3 protein is CALGNSGSETQYF. CDR3 in DNA: TGTGCCCTGGGAAATAGCGGGAGCGAGACCCAGTACTTC.

The chain carries TRBV6-5 and TRBJ2-2; TRBD1 aligns across 7 bases. The ends lost 10 bases at V and 1 base at J; junction bases unmatched: 9. The germline V gene encodes CDR1 MNHEY and CDR2 SVGAGI. The CDR3 consists of 15 residues. CDR3 in amino acids: CAIRGGRGNTGELFF. CDR3 DNA: TGTGCCATCCGAGGGGGCAGGGGGAACACCGGGGAGCTGTTTTTT.

This clone has only a few counts. V and J are TRBV5-4 and TRBJ2-3, with 13 bases aligning to TRBD2. CDR1 is SGHNT, CDR2 YYREEE, per germline (reference sequence). The CDR3 sequence is 15 residues long. V lost 6 bases to trimming and J lost 4 bases; unmatched junction nucleotides: 5. The CDR3 sequence: CASTGTSGASDTQYF. CDR3 bases: TGTGCCAGCACCGGGACTAGCGGGGCTTCAGATACGCAGTATTTT.

Only a few counts were recorded for this clone. The J gene is TRBJ2-1, the V gene TRBV2, with 8 bases matching TRBD2. This CDR3 is built from 17 residues. The V segment lost 6 bases and the J segment 5 bases; nucleotides outside the gene matches: 15. Looked up from germline, CDR1 is SNHLY and CDR2 is FYNNEI. This chain's CDR3 is CASRRLILAERNNEQFF. The CDR3 bases are TGTGCCAGCAGAAGATTAATACTAGCGGAGCGCAACAATGAGCAGTTCTTC. Variable domain in full (rest from reference TRBV2 and TRBJ2-1): EPEVTQTPSHQVTQMGQEVILRCVPISNHLYFYWYRQILGQKVEFLVSFYNNEISEKSEIFDDQFSVERPDGSNFTLKIRSTKLEDSAMYFCASRRLILAERNNEQFFGPGTRLTVL.

This sequence joins TRBV2 and TRBJ2-7, with D unclear. Germline V CDR1 and CDR2: SNHLY, FYNNEI. The CDR3 loop spans 11 amino acids. V was pared by 6 bases and J by 3 bases, with 6 bases between. This CDR3 reads CASRRSYEQYF. DNA for the CDR3: TGTGCCAGCAGGAGGAGCTACGAGCAGTACTTC.